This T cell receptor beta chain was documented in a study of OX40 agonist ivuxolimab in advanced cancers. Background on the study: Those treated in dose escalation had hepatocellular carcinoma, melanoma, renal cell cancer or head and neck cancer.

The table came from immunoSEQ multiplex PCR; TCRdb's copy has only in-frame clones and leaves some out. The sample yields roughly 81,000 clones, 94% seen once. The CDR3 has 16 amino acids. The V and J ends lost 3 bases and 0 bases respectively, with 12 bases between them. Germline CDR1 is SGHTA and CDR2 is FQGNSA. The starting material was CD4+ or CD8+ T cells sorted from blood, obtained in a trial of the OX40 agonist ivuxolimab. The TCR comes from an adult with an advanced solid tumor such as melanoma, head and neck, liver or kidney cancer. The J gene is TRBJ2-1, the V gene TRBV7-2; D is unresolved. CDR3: CASSFTLISSYNEQFF. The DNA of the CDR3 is TGTGCCAGCAGCTTTACTCTCATTAGCTCCTACAATGAGCAGTTCTTC.